The T cell receptor (beta chain) described here comes from a study of blood T cell repertoires in COVID-19. The CDR3 is made up of 12 amino acids. CDR1 is SGHVS and CDR2 is FQNEAQ in the germline V gene. Deletions cut 5 bases from V and 5 bases from J, with 9 bases between. Authors' processing steps: Amplifying reference gene primers gave estimates of nucleated cell counts. This table comes from immunoSEQ multiplex PCR, and its TCRdb copy is limited to in-frame clones, with some not included. Clonal size and the V and J genes are those of that table, whereas D and trimming came from the DNA. The sample consists of 100,000 to 150,000 clones, 80% to 90% of them appearing once.

The sequence derives from a woman between 70 and 85 years old with acute or convalescent COVID-19. The sequenced sample consisted of peripheral blood. This rearrangement joins TRBV7-8 to TRBJ1-1; D ambiguous. The CDR3 loop is CASSPTLTEAFF. For the CDR3, the DNA is TGTGCCAGCAGCCCCACTTTAACTGAAGCTTTCTTT.